This entry features one T cell receptor beta chain sequence. Antigen unknown. The sample belongs to a study of cytomegalovirus exposure and HLA in healthy donors. 60 Vbeta and 13 Jbeta primers were used in PCR. Measured with immunoSEQ multiplex PCR; TCRdb has only the in-frame clones, and not every one. The sample lists roughly 200,000 clones, over 75% occurring once. With 4 bases removed from V and 3 bases from J, the gap between germline ends came to 22 bases. The CDR3 is 17 residues long. Germline-derived CDR1 and CDR2 are SGHAT and FQNNGV. Study-wide results and caveats: When analyzed later, the rates of TCR association showed variation by HLA locus, with DRB1 the most and HLA-C the fewest.

The source of this sequence is a woman between 50 and 59 years old in good health and CMV-seronegative. The specimen sequenced was PBMCs. This chain connects TRBV11-2 to TRBJ2-7; the D is unclear. CDR3 sequence (DNA): TGTGCCAGCAGCTCCCCATCCACCGACTTGAAAAGCTACGAGCAGTACTTC. Its protein is CASSSPSTDLKSYEQYF.